What follows describes a single TCR beta chain. This entry belongs to a study of early stage breast cancer tumors. At the level of the study: Average read coverage per sample was approximately 10-fold.

Data came from immunoSEQ multiplex PCR; TCRdb stores just in-frame clones and leaves some out. This sample has some 72,000 clones, with 70% to 85% found just once. The CDR3 is made up of 13 amino acids. The germline V and J ends were trimmed by 7 bases and 1 base, with 10 bases remaining between them. Germline assignment: CDR1 SGHNT and CDR2 YYREEE (reference sequence). The TCR sequence derives from a person in their 60s with breast cancer. The chain joins TRBV5-4 to TRBJ2-3; D uncertain. The sample was blood. The CDR3 protein is CASQLGGTDTQYF. CDR3 coding DNA: TGTGCCAGCCAACTGGGTGGCACAGATACGCAGTATTTT. The whole variable domain, remainder taken from reference TRBV5-4 and TRBJ2-3, is ETGVTQSPTHLIKTRGQQVTLRCSSQSGHNTVSWYQQALGQGPQFIFQYYREEENGRGNFPPRFSGLQFPNYSSELNVNALELDDSALYLCASQLGGTDTQYFGPGTRLTVL.